Below, one TCR beta chain is given with its context. The antigen remains unidentified. The sample comes from a study of cytomegalovirus exposure and HLA in healthy donors. Trimming removed 2 bases at V and 5 bases at J, with 10 bases between. The CDR3 runs to 14 residues. Germline CDR1 is SGHRS and CDR2 is YFSETQ. Primers included in the PCR were 60 Vbeta and 13 Jbeta primers. TCRdb's table, derived via immunoSEQ multiplex PCR, lists solely in-frame clones and lacks some. The sample consists of about 140,000 clones, roughly three quarters of them appearing once. General observations from the study: Earlier analysis yielded a pattern in which most TCR beta V segments were productive about 87% or about 30% of the time. Cytomegalovirus association was listed for approximately 160 TCR beta chains. Rare TCR sequences dominated, though some public TCRs recurred in many donors.

The sample was PBMCs. This receptor was obtained from a woman aged 45-65 years in good health and CMV-seronegative. The rearrangement links TRBV5-1 to TRBJ2-2, with D maybe TRBD1 (7 bases). CDR3 nucleotides: TGCGCCAGCAGCTTCCAGGGGGGTACCGGGGAGCTGTTTTTT. Protein product: CASSFQGGTGELFF. Full variable domain (missing parts from reference TRBV5-1 and TRBJ2-2): KAGVTQTPRYLIKTRGQQVTLSCSPISGHRSVSWYQQTPGQGLQFLFEYFSETQRNKGNFPGRFSGRQFSNSRSEMNVSTLELGDSALYLCASSFQGGTGELFFGEGSRLTVL.